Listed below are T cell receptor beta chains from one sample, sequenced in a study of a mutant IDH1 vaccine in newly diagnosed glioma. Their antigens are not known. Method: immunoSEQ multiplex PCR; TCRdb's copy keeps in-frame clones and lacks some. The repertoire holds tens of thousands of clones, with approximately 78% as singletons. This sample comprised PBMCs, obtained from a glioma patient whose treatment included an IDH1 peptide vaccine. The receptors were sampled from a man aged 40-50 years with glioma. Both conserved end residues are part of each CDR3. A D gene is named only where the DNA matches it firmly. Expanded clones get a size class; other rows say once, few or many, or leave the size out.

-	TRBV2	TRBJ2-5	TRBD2	CASSERRRLAEETQYF	TGTGCCAGCAGTGAAAGGCGGAGGCTAGCGGAAGAGACCCAGTACTTC
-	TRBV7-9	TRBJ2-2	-	CASSLAGGLTGELFF	TGTGCCAGCAGCTTAGCGGGGGGGCTCACCGGGGAGCTGTTTTTT
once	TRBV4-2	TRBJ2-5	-	CASSQEQETQYF	TGTGCCAGCAGCCAAGAGCAAGAGACCCAGTACTTC
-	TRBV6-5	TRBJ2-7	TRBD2	CASSTPAGGSYEQYF	TGTGCCAGCAGTACCCCAGCGGGGGGCTCCTACGAGCAGTACTTC
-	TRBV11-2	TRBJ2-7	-	CASSFGEGYEQYF	TGTGCCAGCAGCTTTGGGGAAGGCTACGAGCAGTACTTC
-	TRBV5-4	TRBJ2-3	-	CASSLGGDTDTQYF	TGTGCCAGCAGCTTAGGGGGGGACACAGATACGCAGTATTTT
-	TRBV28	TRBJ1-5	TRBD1	CASSLGQVTNQPQHF	TGTGCCAGCAGTTTGGGACAGGTGACCAATCAGCCCCAGCATTTT
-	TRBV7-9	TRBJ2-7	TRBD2	CASSLAGGEQYF	TGTGCCAGCAGCTTAGCCGGGGGGGAGCAGTACTTC
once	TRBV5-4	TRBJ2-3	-	CASSLSGQTTDTQYF	TGTGCCAGCAGCTTGTCCGGGCAAACCACAGATACGCAGTATTTT
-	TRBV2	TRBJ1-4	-	CASSEVGTWEKLFF	TGTGCCAGCAGTGAAGTGGGCACGTGGGAAAAACTGTTTTTT
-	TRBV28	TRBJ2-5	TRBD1	CASSPRTGASQETQYF	TGTGCCAGCAGCCCCCGGACAGGGGCATCCCAAGAGACCCAGTACTTC
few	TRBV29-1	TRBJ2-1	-	CSASLLGLTNEQFF	TGCAGCGCCAGCCTCCTAGGACTCACCAATGAGCAGTTCTTC
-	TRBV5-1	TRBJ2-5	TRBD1	CASSWGQGLQETQYF	TGCGCCAGCAGCTGGGGACAGGGACTACAAGAGACCCAGTACTTC
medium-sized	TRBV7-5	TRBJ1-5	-	CARSLSDREQKRGNQPQHF	TGTGCCAGAAGCCTATCGGACAGGGAACAAAAAAGGGGCAATCAGCCCCAGCATTTT
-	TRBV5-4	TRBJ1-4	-	CASSLAGGATNEKLFF	TGTGCCAGCAGCTTGGCGGGGGGCGCGACTAATGAAAAACTGTTTTTT
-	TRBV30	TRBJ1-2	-	CALEVGYTF	TGTGCACTAGAAGTTGGCTACACCTTC
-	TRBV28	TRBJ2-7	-	CASRGAVSEQYF	TGTGCCAGCAGAGGGGCAGTCTCCGAGCAGTACTTC
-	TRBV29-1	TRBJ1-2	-	CSVGSYGYTF	TGCAGCGTTGGGAGCTATGGCTACACCTTC
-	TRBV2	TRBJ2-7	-	CASTRQGYEQYF	TGTGCCAGCACTCGTCAGGGTTACGAGCAGTACTTC
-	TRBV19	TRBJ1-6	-	CASSIIGYNSPLHF	TGTGCCAGTAGTATTATCGGTTATAATTCACCCCTCCACTTT
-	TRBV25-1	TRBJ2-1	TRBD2	CASSVGEGFYNEQFF	TGTGCCAGCAGTGTCGGGGAGGGGTTCTACAATGAGCAGTTCTTC
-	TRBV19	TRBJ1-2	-	CASSTGQGNYGYTF	TGTGCCAGTAGTACCGGTCAAGGCAACTATGGCTACACCTTC
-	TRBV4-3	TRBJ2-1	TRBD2	CASSHSSGSHNEQFF	TGCGCCAGCAGCCATTCTAGCGGCTCCCACAATGAGCAGTTCTTC
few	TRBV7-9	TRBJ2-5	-	CASSLWETQYF	TGTGCCAGCAGCTTGTGGGAGACCCAGTACTTC
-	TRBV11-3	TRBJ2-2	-	CASSHGPPRGGELFF	TGTGCCAGCAGCCACGGACCCCCTCGCGGCGGGGAGCTGTTTTTT
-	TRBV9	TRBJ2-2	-	CASSVRGKNTGELFF	TGTGCCAGCAGCGTCCGGGGGAAGAACACCGGGGAGCTGTTTTTT
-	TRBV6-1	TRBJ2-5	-	CASATQVSGETQYF	TGTGCCAGCGCAACGCAGGTATCCGGAGAGACCCAGTACTTC
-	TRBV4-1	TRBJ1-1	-	CASSQGGYMNTEAFF	TGCGCCAGCAGCCAAGGGGGTTACATGAACACTGAAGCTTTCTTT
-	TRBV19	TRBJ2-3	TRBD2	CASWGSGGAGGIDTQYF	TGTGCCAGTTGGGGGAGCGGGGGGGCCGGAGGGATAGATACGCAGTATTTT
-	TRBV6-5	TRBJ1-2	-	CASSYGTGNYGYTF	TGTGCCAGCAGTTACGGTACAGGGAACTATGGCTACACCTTC
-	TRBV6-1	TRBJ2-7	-	CASRGYEQYF	TGTGCCAGCCGGGGGTACGAGCAGTACTTC
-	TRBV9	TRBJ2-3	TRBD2	CASSNQLASLSTDTQYF	TGTGCCAGCAGCAACCAACTAGCGTCACTCAGCACAGATACGCAGTATTTT
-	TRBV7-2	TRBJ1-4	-	CASSSSTNEKLFF	TGTGCCAGCAGCTCCTCAACTAATGAAAAACTGTTTTTT
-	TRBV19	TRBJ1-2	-	CASSLSEGGGYTF	TGTGCCAGTAGTCTTTCCGAGGGAGGTGGCTACACCTTC
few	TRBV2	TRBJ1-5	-	CASSPRLRGGKVNF	TGTGCCAGCAGTCCCCGCCTAAGGGGAGGGAAGGTGAATTTT
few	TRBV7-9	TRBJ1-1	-	CASSFGQGFGAFF	TGTGCCAGCAGCTTTGGGCAGGGGTTTGGAGCTTTCTTT